The next 13 T cell receptor beta chains were all read from a single sample in a study of blood T cell repertoires in COVID-19. Measured with immunoSEQ multiplex PCR; TCRdb has only the in-frame clones, and not every one. The table has some 34,000 clones, approximately 85% seen once. Sample: peripheral blood. Receptors originate from a human donor in a cohort sampled during active COVID-19.

The rearrangement joins TRBV5-4 to TRBJ2-7, with 8 bases aligning to TRBD2. The CDR3 loop spans 15 amino acids. The ends lost 4 bases at V and 2 bases at J; junction bases unmatched: 8. CDR1 SGHNT and CDR2 YYREEE come from the germline V gene (reference sequence). The CDR3 loop reads CASSLASGGPYEQYF. For the CDR3, the DNA is TGTGCCAGCAGCCTGGCCTCGGGAGGGCCCTACGAGCAGTACTTC.

In the case of this clone: The junction and the germline gene differ at one end; a read error may be behind it. The rearrangement joins TRBV30 to TRBJ2-7; D ambiguous. The length of the CDR3 is 10 residues. The germline V gene encodes CDR1 GTSNPN and CDR2 SVGIG (reference sequence). CDR3 nucleotide sequence: TGTGCCTGGAGTGGCCGAGACACCCGCTTC. As protein: CAWSGRDTRF.

J is TRBJ2-6 and V is TRBV5-1, with a tentative D call TRBD1 (5 bases). This CDR3 spans 17 amino acids. V dropped 0 bases and J dropped 2 bases, with 12 bases sitting between them. From germline, CDR1 is SGHRS and CDR2 YFSETQ. The CDR3 DNA reads as TGCGCCAGCAGCTTGGGTCCCAGGGTTGCTGGGGCCAACGTCCTGACTTTC. It translates to CASSLGPRVAGANVLTF.

V gene TRBV28 combines with J gene TRBJ2-2; 11 positions match TRBD2. CDR1 MDHEN and CDR2 SYDVKM come from the germline V gene. V gave up 6 bases and J gave up 1 base; unmatched junction bases: 4. The CDR3 is made up of 16 amino acids. The CDR3 sequence is CASSWGLAENTGELFF. The CDR3 DNA reads as TGTGCCAGCAGCTGGGGACTAGCGGAGAACACCGGGGAGCTGTTTTTT. The variable domain in full, completed from reference TRBV28 and TRBJ2-2, reads DVKVTQSSRYLVKRTGEKVFLECVQDMDHENMFWYRQDPGLGLRLIYFSYDVKMKEKGDIPEGYSVSREKKERFSLILESASTNQTSMYLCASSWGLAENTGELFFGEGSRLTVL.

For the CDR3, the DNA is TGTGCCAGCTCACCGGGACAGGGCGATGAGCAGTTCTTC. Translating gives CASSPGQGDEQFF. V is TRBV18 and J is TRBJ2-1; 9 bases are shared with TRBD1. V gave up 3 bases and J gave up 8 bases; unmatched junction bases: 2. The CDR3 is 13 amino acids. Germline CDR1 KGHSH, CDR2 LQKENI.

V gene TRBV27 combines with J gene TRBJ2-2; a possible D gene is TRBD2 (5 bases). The germline gives CDR1 MNHEY, CDR2 SMNVEV (reference sequence). The V end lost 8 bases, the J end lost 0 bases, and 25 bases lay between the germline ends. The CDR3 runs to 19 residues. In nucleotides, the CDR3 is TGTGCCAGCCGCCGTAACCCAAAGTGGCGGGCCCCGAACACCGGGGAGCTGTTTTTT. It encodes CASRRNPKWRAPNTGELFF.

Here the CDR3 DNA reads TGTGCCAGCAGTCACCCCGGGGGGAACACTGAAGCTTTCTTT. It translates to CASSHPGGNTEAFF. This sequence joins TRBV27 and TRBJ1-1, with D possibly matching TRBD1 (5 bases). V dropped 5 bases and J dropped 1 base, with 11 bases sitting between them. Germline loops: CDR1 MNHEY, CDR2 SMNVEV (reference sequence). The length of the CDR3 is 14 residues.

V is TRBV28 and J is TRBJ1-1; D is unclear. CDR1 and CDR2 (germline): MDHEN, SYDVKM. This CDR3 has 15 residues. The V and J ends lost 7 bases and 0 bases respectively, with 15 bases between them. CDR3 in amino acids: CASNLPDTLNTEAFF. In DNA form, the CDR3 reads TGTGCCAGCAACTTACCCGACACTCTGAACACTGAAGCTTTCTTT.

This rearrangement joins TRBV7-3 to TRBJ2-2; D possibly corresponds to TRBD1 (5 bases). Trimming left V 5 bases short and J 8 bases short, with 9 bases between. Per the germline V gene, CDR1 is SGHTA and CDR2 is FQGTGA. The CDR3 sequence is 12 residues long. CDR3 protein: CASSPGFGELFF. CDR3 DNA sequence: TGTGCCAGCAGCCCAGGGTTTGGGGAGCTGTTTTTT.

Concerning this clone itself: The junction and the germline gene differ at one end; a read error may be behind it. Other DNA sequences in this specimen translate into the identical CDR3. The chain couples TRBV7-9 to TRBJ2-7, with a weak D call TRBD1 (6 bases). The CDR3 is 18 residues long. Germline assignment: CDR1 SEHNR and CDR2 FQNEAQ (reference sequence). CDR3 nucleotides: TGTGCTAGCAGCCCCCGGGACCCTTATCGGGACAATTCCTACGAGCAGTACTTC. It is translated as CASSPRDPYRDNSYEQYF.

V usage is TRBV27 and J usage is TRBJ1-1; the D gene is possibly TRBD1 (5 bases). CDR1 is MNHEY and CDR2 is SMNVEV in the germline V gene (reference sequence). There are 12 residues in the CDR3. V dropped 6 bases and J dropped 8 bases, with 13 bases sitting between them. The CDR3 protein is CASRSFGGEAFF. CDR3 coding DNA: TGTGCCAGCAGGTCCTTTGGGGGGGAAGCTTTCTTT.

The chain uses TRBV19 and TRBJ2-2, with TRBD2 matching over 10 bases. The germline CDR1 and CDR2 sequences are LNHDA and SQIVND (reference sequence). J lost 5 bases, V lost 6 bases, and 12 bases had no gene match. The CDR3 extends over 17 amino acids. In nucleotides, the CDR3 is TGTGCCAGTAGGCCGGGACTAGCGCTACTCGGAACCGGGGAGCTGTTTTTT. Protein: CASRPGLALLGTGELFF.

The V gene is TRBV30, the J gene TRBJ2-7; 7 bases fit TRBD2. The CDR3 covers 13 residues. Germline assignment: CDR1 GTSNPN and CDR2 SVGIG (reference sequence). With 2 bases clipped from V and 3 bases from J, the junction kept 4 bases outside the gene matches. CDR3 protein: CAWSLGLLYEQYF. Written as DNA, the CDR3 is TGTGCCTGGAGTTTGGGACTACTCTACGAGCAGTACTTC.